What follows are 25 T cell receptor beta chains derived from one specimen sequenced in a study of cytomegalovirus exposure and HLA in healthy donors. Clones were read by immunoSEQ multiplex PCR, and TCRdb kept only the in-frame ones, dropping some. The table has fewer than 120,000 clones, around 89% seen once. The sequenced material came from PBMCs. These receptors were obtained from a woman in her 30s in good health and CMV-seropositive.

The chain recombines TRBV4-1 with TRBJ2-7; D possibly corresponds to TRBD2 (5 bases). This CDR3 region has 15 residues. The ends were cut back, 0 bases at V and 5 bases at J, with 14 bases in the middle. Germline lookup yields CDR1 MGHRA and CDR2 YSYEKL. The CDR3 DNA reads TGCGCCAGCAGCCAAGATTGGGCCAGAGGGAACGAGCAGTACTTC. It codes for CASSQDWARGNEQYF.

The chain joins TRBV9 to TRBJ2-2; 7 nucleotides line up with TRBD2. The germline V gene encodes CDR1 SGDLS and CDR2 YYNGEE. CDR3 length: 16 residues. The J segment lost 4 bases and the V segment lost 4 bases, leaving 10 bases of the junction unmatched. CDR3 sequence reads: CASSPGAGSVTGELFF. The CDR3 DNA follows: TGTGCCAGCAGCCCAGGAGCGGGGTCGGTCACCGGGGAGCTGTTTTTT.

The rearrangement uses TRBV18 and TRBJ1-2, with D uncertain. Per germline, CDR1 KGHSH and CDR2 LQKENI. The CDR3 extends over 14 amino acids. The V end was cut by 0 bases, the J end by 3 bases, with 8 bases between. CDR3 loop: CASSPPTGYYGYTF. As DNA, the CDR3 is TGTGCCAGCTCACCACCGACGGGATACTATGGCTACACCTTC.

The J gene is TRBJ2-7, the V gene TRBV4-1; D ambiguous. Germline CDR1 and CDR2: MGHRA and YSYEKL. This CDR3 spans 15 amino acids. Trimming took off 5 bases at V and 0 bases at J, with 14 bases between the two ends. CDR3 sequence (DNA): TGCGCCAGCAGCTCATTGGCCCTAGTCTCCTACGAGCAGTACTTC. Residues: CASSSLALVSYEQYF.

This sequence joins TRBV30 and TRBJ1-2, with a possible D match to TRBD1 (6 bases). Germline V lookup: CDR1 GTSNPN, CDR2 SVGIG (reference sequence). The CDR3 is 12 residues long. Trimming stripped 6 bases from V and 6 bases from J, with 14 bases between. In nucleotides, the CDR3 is TGTGCCTGTGGCCCACAGGGCCATGGCTACACCTTC. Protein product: CACGPQGHGYTF.

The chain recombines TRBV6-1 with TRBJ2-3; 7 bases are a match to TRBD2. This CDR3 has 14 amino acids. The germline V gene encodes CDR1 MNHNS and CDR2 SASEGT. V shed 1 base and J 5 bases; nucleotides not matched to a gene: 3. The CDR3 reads CASSEVGEGDTQYF. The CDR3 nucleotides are TGTGCCAGCAGTGAAGTCGGGGAGGGAGATACGCAGTATTTT.

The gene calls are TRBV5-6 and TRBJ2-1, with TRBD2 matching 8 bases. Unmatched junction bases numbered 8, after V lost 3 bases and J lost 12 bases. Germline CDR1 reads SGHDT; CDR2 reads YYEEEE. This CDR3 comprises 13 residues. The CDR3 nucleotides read TGTGCCAGCAGCTCTGTTAGCGGGGTTTGGCAGTTCTTC. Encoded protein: CASSSVSGVWQFF. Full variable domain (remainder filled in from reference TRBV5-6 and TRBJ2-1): DAGVTQSPTHLIKTRGQQVTLRCSPKSGHDTVSWYQQALGQGPQFIFQYYEEEERQRGNFPDRFSGHQFPNYSSELNVNALLLGDSALYLCASSSVSGVWQFFGPGTRLTVL.

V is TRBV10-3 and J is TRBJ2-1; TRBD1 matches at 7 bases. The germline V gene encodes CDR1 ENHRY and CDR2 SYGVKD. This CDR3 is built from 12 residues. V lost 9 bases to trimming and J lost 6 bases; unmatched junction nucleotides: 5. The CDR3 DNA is TGTGCCATATCGTCAGGGGGCAATGAGCAGTTCTTC. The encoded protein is CAISSGGNEQFF.

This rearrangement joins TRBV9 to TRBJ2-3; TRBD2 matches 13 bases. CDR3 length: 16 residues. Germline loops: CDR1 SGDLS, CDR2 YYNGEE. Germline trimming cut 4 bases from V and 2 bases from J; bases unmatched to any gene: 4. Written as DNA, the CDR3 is TGTGCCAGCAGCCCACTAGCGGGGGGGCCCACAGATACGCAGTATTTT. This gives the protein CASSPLAGGPTDTQYF.

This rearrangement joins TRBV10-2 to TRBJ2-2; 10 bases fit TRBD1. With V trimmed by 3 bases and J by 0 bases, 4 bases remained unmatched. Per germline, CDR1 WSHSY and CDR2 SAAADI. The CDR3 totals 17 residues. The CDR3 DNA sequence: TGCGCCAGCAGTGAAATAGGGACAGGGGCGAACACCGGGGAGCTGTTTTTT. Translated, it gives CASSEIGTGANTGELFF.

Written as DNA, the CDR3 is TGTGCCAGCAGCCAGGGCCGGGGGGAAAAACTGTTTTTT. Translated: CASSQGRGEKLFF. The rearrangement uses TRBV2 and TRBJ1-4, with a possible D match to TRBD1 (5 bases). Between the trimmed V and J ends, which lost 6 bases and 8 bases, there was a span of 13 bases. CDR3 length: 13 residues. CDR1 SNHLY and CDR2 FYNNEI come from the germline V gene.

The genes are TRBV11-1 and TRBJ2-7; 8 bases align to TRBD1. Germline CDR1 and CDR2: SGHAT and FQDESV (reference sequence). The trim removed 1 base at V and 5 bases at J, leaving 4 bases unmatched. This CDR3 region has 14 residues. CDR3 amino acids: CASSLVDRVHEQYF. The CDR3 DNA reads TGTGCCAGCAGCTTAGTGGACAGGGTTCACGAGCAGTACTTC.

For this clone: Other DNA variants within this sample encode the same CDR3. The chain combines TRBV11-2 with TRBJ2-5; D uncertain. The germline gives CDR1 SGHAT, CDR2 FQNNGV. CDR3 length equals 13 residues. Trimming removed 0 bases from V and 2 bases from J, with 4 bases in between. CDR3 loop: CASSLDLQETQYF. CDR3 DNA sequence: TGTGCCAGCAGCTTAGACCTGCAAGAGACCCAGTACTTC. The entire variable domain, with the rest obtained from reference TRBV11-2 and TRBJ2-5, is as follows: EAGVAQSPRYKIIEKRQSVAFWCNPISGHATLYWYQQILGQGPKLLIQFQNNGVVDDSQLPKDRFSAERLKGVDSTLKIQPAKLEDSAVYLCASSLDLQETQYFGPGTRLLVL.

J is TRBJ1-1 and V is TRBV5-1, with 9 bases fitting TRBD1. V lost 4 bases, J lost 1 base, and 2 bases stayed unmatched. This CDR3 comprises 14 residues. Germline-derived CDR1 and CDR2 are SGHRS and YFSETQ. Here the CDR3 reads CASSPDRGNTEAFF. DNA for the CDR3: TGCGCCAGCAGCCCGGACAGGGGGAACACTGAAGCTTTCTTT.

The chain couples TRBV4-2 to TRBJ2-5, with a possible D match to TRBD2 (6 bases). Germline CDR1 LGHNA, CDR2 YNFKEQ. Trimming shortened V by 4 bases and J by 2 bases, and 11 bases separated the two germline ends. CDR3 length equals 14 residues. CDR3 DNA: TGTGCCAGCAGCCTTCGGGGGACGCAAGAGACCCAGTACTTC. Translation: CASSLRGTQETQYF.

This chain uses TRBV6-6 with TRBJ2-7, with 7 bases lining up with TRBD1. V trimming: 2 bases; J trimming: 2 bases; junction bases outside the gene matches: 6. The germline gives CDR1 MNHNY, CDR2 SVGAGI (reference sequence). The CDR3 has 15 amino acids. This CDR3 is CASSYRAQGAYEQYF. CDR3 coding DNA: TGTGCCAGCAGTTACAGGGCGCAGGGGGCCTACGAGCAGTACTTC.

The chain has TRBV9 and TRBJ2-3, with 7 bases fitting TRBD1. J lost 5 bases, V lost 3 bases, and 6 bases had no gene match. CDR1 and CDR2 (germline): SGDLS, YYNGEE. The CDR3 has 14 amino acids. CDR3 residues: CASSGGGQVDTQYF. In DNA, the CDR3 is TGTGCCAGCAGCGGAGGGGGCCAGGTAGATACGCAGTATTTT.

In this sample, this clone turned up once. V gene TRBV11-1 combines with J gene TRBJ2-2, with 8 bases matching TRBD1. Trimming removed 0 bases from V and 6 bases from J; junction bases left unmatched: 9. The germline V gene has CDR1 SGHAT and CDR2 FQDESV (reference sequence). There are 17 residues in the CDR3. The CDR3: CASSLAGPGGASGELFF. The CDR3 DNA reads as TGTGCCAGCAGCTTAGCTGGTCCAGGGGGCGCCTCCGGGGAGCTGTTTTTT.

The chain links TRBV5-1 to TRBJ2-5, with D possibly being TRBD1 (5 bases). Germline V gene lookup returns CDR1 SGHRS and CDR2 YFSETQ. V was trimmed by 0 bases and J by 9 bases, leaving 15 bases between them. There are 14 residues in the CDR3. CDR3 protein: CASSLEVGAGSQYF. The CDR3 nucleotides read TGCGCCAGCAGCTTGGAGGTAGGGGCCGGCTCCCAGTACTTC.

The CDR3 DNA reads as TGTGCCAGCAGCCTGACAGGGGGGAACTCTGGGGCCAACGTCCTGACTTTC. Protein sequence: CASSLTGGNSGANVLTF. The chain recombines TRBV2 with TRBJ2-6; 9 bases match TRBD1. The CDR3 extends over 17 amino acids. J was trimmed by 0 bases and V by 6 bases; bases with no gene match: 6. From germline, CDR1 is SNHLY and CDR2 FYNNEI.

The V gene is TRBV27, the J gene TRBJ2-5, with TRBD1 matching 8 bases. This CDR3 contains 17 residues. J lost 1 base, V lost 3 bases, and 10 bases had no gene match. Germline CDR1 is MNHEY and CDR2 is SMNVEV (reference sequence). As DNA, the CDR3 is TGTGCCAGCAGTTTGTATCCCGGGACAGGAGCCCAAGAGACCCAGTACTTC. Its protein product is CASSLYPGTGAQETQYF.

CDR3: CASSSTVNQPQHF. As DNA, the CDR3 is TGTGCCAGCAGCTCGACTGTAAATCAGCCCCAGCATTTT. The chain combines TRBV7-2 with TRBJ1-5; no reliable D call. Trimming took off 4 bases at V and 4 bases at J, with 8 bases between the two ends. The germline gives CDR1 SGHTA, CDR2 FQGNSA. CDR3 size: 13 residues.

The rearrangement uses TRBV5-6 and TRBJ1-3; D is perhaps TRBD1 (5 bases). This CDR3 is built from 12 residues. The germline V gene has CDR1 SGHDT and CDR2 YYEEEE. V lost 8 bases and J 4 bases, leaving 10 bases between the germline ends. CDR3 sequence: CASQGSGNTIYF. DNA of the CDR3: TGTGCCAGTCAGGGATCCGGAAACACCATATATTTT.

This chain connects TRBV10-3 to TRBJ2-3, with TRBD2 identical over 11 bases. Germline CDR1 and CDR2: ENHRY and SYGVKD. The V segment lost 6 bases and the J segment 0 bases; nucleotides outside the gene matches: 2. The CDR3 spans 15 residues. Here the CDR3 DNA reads TGTGCCATCAGCCGACTAGCGGGGAGCACAGATACGCAGTATTTT. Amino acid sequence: CAISRLAGSTDTQYF.

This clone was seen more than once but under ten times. For the CDR3, the DNA is TGTGCCAGCAGCGTATCGGGGGCAACTAATGAAAAACTGTTTTTT. It codes for CASSVSGATNEKLFF. The chain carries TRBV9 and TRBJ1-4, with TRBD1 as a possible D gene (5 bases). Germline CDR1 reads SGDLS; CDR2 reads YYNGEE. This CDR3 is 15 amino acids long. V lost 1 base and J lost 0, with 7 bases in between. The whole variable domain, filled in from reference TRBV9 and TRBJ1-4, reads DSGVTQTPKHLITATGQRVTLRCSPRSGDLSVYWYQQSLDQGLQFLIQYYNGEERAKGNILERFSAQQFPDLHSELNLSSLELGDSALYFCASSVSGATNEKLFFGSGTQLSVL.